The 24 T cell receptor beta chains in this list originate from one sample, sequenced in a study of CD8+CD57+ T cells in acquired aplastic anemia. TCR beta VDJ and CDR3 profiling used genomic DNA as template. Each CDR3 protein gets one entry after TCRdb re-called the reads with MiXCR. Here the sample spans 180,000 or so distinct CDR3 sequences, roughly half being singletons. An expansion of CD8+CD57+ cells by flow cytometry had been shown in patients chosen for sequencing. Sequencing input: sorted CD4+, CD8+, or CD8+CD57+ T cells (not recorded which) from PBMCs. The receptors derive from a human donor with aplastic anemia.

CDR3 bases: TGTGCCAGCAGCCCACGGGGAAGAACCAGCTCTGGAAACACCATATATTTT. Its translation is CASSPRGRTSSGNTIYF. V gene TRBV7-3 combines with J gene TRBJ1-3; D gene ambiguous. The length of the CDR3 is 17 residues. In germline, CDR1 is SGHTA, CDR2 FQGTGA. V was pared by 5 bases and J by 0 bases, with 17 bases between.

This clonotype was observed a handful of times. The chain recombines TRBV4-1 with TRBJ1-2; D is uncertain. The CDR3 length is 14 residues. Trimming cost V 0 bases and J 8 bases, with 13 bases left between them. Germline lookup yields CDR1 MGHRA and CDR2 YSYEKL. CDR3 amino acids: CASSQDWGGWGYTF. The CDR3 DNA is TGCGCCAGCAGCCAAGATTGGGGAGGGTGGGGCTACACCTTC.

This clonotype was counted only a few times. The genes are TRBV6-1 and TRBJ2-5; 11 bases match TRBD2. The trim removed 7 bases at V and 5 bases at J, leaving 12 bases unmatched. Germline V gene sequence: CDR1 MNHNS, CDR2 SASEGT. This CDR3 spans 16 amino acids. The CDR3 DNA reads as TGTGCCAGCAACGGGAGACTAGCGGGAAAGACGGAGACCCAGTACTTC. Residues: CASNGRLAGKTETQYF.

With regard to this clonotype: A much larger clone differs from this one at a single base, so this may be a read error. Likely a read error: the CDR3 ends without its conserved phenylalanine or tryptophan. This sequence joins TRBV15 and TRBJ1-3; D possibly corresponds to TRBD1 (5 bases). The CDR3 covers 15 residues. The V gene lost 0 bases and the J gene lost 1 base, with 7 bases spanning the gap. Germline CDR1 and CDR2: LNHNV and YYDKDF (reference sequence). The CDR3 region is CATSRDRGSGNTIYL. Here the CDR3 DNA reads TGTGCCACCAGCAGAGATCGGGGGTCTGGAAACACCATATATCTT.

Details on this clonotype: One junction end does not reproduce the germline sequence, and a read error may be involved. The chain carries TRBV20-1 and TRBJ1-1, with D maybe TRBD1 (5 bases). The CDR3 covers 15 residues. Germline CDR1 and CDR2: DFQATT and SNEGSKA (reference sequence). CDR3 in amino acids: CSAAGRASMNIEAFF. The CDR3 DNA follows: TGCAGTGCTGCCGGCAGGGCATCTATGAACATTGAAGCTTTCTTT.

Concerning this clonotype: One junction end disagrees with the germline gene, perhaps due to a read error. The gene calls are TRBV11-2 and TRBJ2-3, with D tentatively TRBD2 (6 bases). In germline, CDR1 is SGHAT, CDR2 FQNNGV. CDR3 length equals 16 residues. The CDR3 coding sequence is TGTGCCGGCAGCTTAATGCCTAGCGCAAGCACAGATACGCAGTATTTT. This gives the protein CAGSLMPSASTDTQYF.

This chain joins TRBV24-1 and TRBJ2-7; tentatively, D is TRBD1 (5 bases). CDR3 length equals 13 residues. Germline CDR1 KGHDR, CDR2 SFDVKD. V lost 2 bases, J lost 4 bases, and 8 bases lay in between. The CDR3 nucleotides read TGTGCCACCAGTGATTCAGACAGTTACGAGCAGTACTTC. This codes for CATSDSDSYEQYF.

The rearrangement links TRBV2 to TRBJ1-6; tentatively, D is TRBD1 (5 bases). CDR1 is SNHLY and CDR2 is FYNNEI in the germline V gene. The CDR3 runs 13 residues. Trimming left V 6 bases short and J 10 bases short, with 13 bases between. The CDR3 spells CASRGGGRSPLHF. CDR3 bases: TGTGCCAGCAGAGGCGGGGGTCGGTCACCCCTCCACTTT.

This clonotype was detected many times. V gene TRBV10-3 combines with J gene TRBJ1-3, with 9 bases matching TRBD1. Germline V gene sequence: CDR1 ENHRY, CDR2 SYGVKD. V was clipped by 11 bases and J by 2 bases; unmatched bases: 13. This CDR3 has 16 residues. The CDR3 DNA reads as TGTGCCTCAACAATCGGGACAGGGCAAGCTGGAAACACCATATATTTT. It translates to CASTIGTGQAGNTIYF.

At least ten counts were recorded for this clonotype. The rearrangement links TRBV25-1 to TRBJ1-2; TRBD1 might be the D (5 bases). Germline V lookup: CDR1 MGHDK, CDR2 SYGVNS. The CDR3 loop spans 17 amino acids. V was trimmed by 5 bases and J by 2 bases, leaving 21 bases between them. CDR3 amino acids: CASSSLGAGRGNYGYTF. CDR3 nucleotide sequence: TGTGCCAGCAGTTCCCTAGGGGCGGGGCGAGGAAACTATGGCTACACCTTC.

This chain uses TRBV7-8 with TRBJ2-5, with 7 bases fitting TRBD2. Germline CDR1 is SGHVS and CDR2 is FQNEAQ. This CDR3 is 15 amino acids long. Losses at the gene ends were 1 base for V and 4 bases for J; bases not matched to a gene: 6. CDR3: CASSLEGGGAETQYF. CDR3 DNA: TGTGCCAGCAGCTTAGAGGGCGGGGGAGCAGAGACCCAGTACTTC.

This clonotype was counted at least ten times. The CDR3 coding sequence is TGTGCCAGTTCCGCCTTCGGGACAGGGGTAGGCGAGCAGTACTTC. It encodes CASSAFGTGVGEQYF. The chain couples TRBV19 to TRBJ2-7; 10 bases are a match to TRBD1. Losses at the gene ends were 8 bases for V and 6 bases for J; bases not matched to a gene: 13. The germline CDR1 and CDR2 sequences are LNHDA and SQIVND (reference sequence). The length of the CDR3 is 15 residues.

The chain links TRBV20-1 to TRBJ2-5, with D possibly matching TRBD1 (6 bases). The length of the CDR3 is 13 residues. Trimming shortened V by 1 base and J by 1 base, and 7 bases separated the two germline ends. Germline-derived CDR1 and CDR2 are DFQATT and SNEGSKA (reference sequence). This CDR3 is CSARADSQETQYF. Here the CDR3 DNA reads TGCAGTGCTAGAGCGGACAGCCAAGAGACCCAGTACTTC.

This clonotype appeared once. One end of the junction varies from germline; a read error may be responsible. This chain uses TRBV2 with TRBJ2-5; either TRBD1 or TRBD2 may supply D (5 bases each). The germline gives CDR1 SNHLY, CDR2 FYNNEI. There are 16 residues in the CDR3. CDR3 sequence (DNA): TGTGCCAGCATCCCCGTTACGGGACCACCCAGGGAGACCCAGTACTTT. Amino acids: CASIPVTGPPRETQYF.

The rearrangement uses TRBV6-4 and TRBJ1-3; D not resolved. The ends were cut back, 2 bases at V and 4 bases at J, with 24 bases in the middle. This CDR3 has 19 residues. CDR1 is MRHNA, CDR2 SNTAGT, per germline. CDR3 loop: CASSDREPTFSPLGNTIYF. The CDR3 nucleotides read TGTGCCAGCAGTGACCGTGAGCCCACGTTCTCTCCACTCGGAAACACCATATATTTT.

This clonotype is a singleton in its sample. This rearrangement joins TRBV25-1 to TRBJ1-4; no definite D call. This CDR3 is built from 15 residues. Germline CDR1 reads MGHDK; CDR2 reads SYGVNS. V was trimmed by 2 bases and J by 8 bases, leaving 15 bases between them. CDR3 sequence reads: CASSERISGSEKLFF. In DNA form, the CDR3 reads TGTGCCAGCAGTGAACGAATAAGTGGCTCCGAAAAACTGTTTTTT.

The genes are TRBV7-8 and TRBJ2-5; D is undetermined. Germline V gene data show CDR1 as SGHVS and CDR2 as FQNEAQ. The CDR3 is 15 residues long. The ends were cut back, 3 bases at V and 5 bases at J, with 16 bases in the middle. This chain's CDR3 is CASSLPRRMGETQYF. The CDR3 DNA follows: TGTGCCAGCAGCTTGCCGCGGAGAATGGGGGAGACCCAGTACTTC.

This clonotype was counted ten times or more. V gene TRBV6-1 combines with J gene TRBJ2-2, with D hard to call. The ends were cut back, 6 bases at V and 3 bases at J, with 2 bases in the middle. Germline V CDR1 and CDR2: MNHNS, SASEGT. This CDR3 is 11 amino acids long. The DNA for the CDR3 is TGTGCCAGCAGGGACACCGGGGAGCTGTTTTTT. Translation: CASRDTGELFF.

V usage is TRBV15 and J usage is TRBJ2-5; D is possibly TRBD2 (6 bases). Germline CDR1 LNHNV, CDR2 YYDKDF (reference sequence). The germline V and J ends were trimmed by 3 bases and 5 bases, with 16 bases remaining between them. The CDR3 loop spans 15 amino acids. For the CDR3, the DNA is TGTGCCACCAGCAGCCTCGCAGGAGGAGGGGAGACCCAGTACTTC. Translated: CATSSLAGGGETQYF.

This clonotype was seen more than once but under ten times. The chain employs TRBV9 and TRBJ2-7; 8 positions match TRBD1. This CDR3 comprises 15 residues. V was pared by 0 bases and J by 4 bases, with 6 bases of the junction left unmatched. Looked up from germline, CDR1 is SGDLS and CDR2 is YYNGEE. CDR3 sequence reads: CASSVGQGPLYEQYF. Here the CDR3 DNA reads TGTGCCAGCAGCGTAGGACAGGGGCCCTTATACGAGCAGTACTTC.

The rearrangement links TRBV7-6 to TRBJ2-2; the D is unclear. Trimming took 3 bases from V and 1 from J, leaving 3 bases between them. This CDR3 is 13 amino acids long. Germline CDR1 and CDR2: SGHVS and FNYEAQ. The CDR3 sequence is CASSFENTGELFF. The CDR3 DNA reads as TGTGCCAGCAGCTTTGAGAACACCGGGGAGCTGTTTTTT.

The rearrangement links TRBV6-5 to TRBJ2-1, with D hard to call. Per the germline V gene, CDR1 is MNHEY and CDR2 is SVGAGI. This CDR3 is 14 amino acids long. V lost 0 bases and J 7 bases, leaving 10 bases between the germline ends. The CDR3 DNA sequence: TGTGCCAGCAGTTACTCCGTAACTGGAAATGAGCAGTTCTTC. Its protein is CASSYSVTGNEQFF.

This chain connects TRBV29-1 to TRBJ2-3, with D perhaps assigned TRBD1 or TRBD2 (5 bases each). CDR3 length equals 13 residues. The V end was cut by 4 bases, the J end by 0 bases, with 8 bases between. Germline CDR1 and CDR2: SQVTM and ANQGSEA. CDR3 sequence reads: CSVVWDSTDTQYF. CDR3 in DNA: TGCAGCGTTGTATGGGACAGCACAGATACGCAGTATTTT.

This clonotype was observed at least ten times. The chain couples TRBV7-2 to TRBJ1-1, with D possibly being TRBD1 (6 bases). The germline V gene has CDR1 SGHTA and CDR2 FQGNSA. V lost 3 bases to trimming and J lost 1 base, with 12 bases between them. CDR3 size: 15 residues. CDR3 sequence: CASSFRGRGNTEAFF. The CDR3, as DNA: TGTGCCAGCAGCTTCCGGGGCAGGGGGAACACTGAAGCTTTCTTT.